The TCR beta chain described here comes from a study of vaccination and CD4 T cells after COVID-19 (dated by TCRdb to the early 2020s). The study in broad terms: SARS-CoV-2 positivity had been established in the convalescent patients by nasal swab PCR, and mild disease was recorded in several of these patients and severe disease in one. Culture stimuli were overlapping spike peptide pools from SARS-CoV-2 and from the common cold coronaviruses HCoV-NL63, HCoV-OC43 and HCoV-229E. Control cultures used a CEFX viral epitope pool as positive control, an HIV-1 Nef peptide pool as negative control, or no peptide. Each participant got two doses of either the Pfizer-BioNTech BNT162b2 vaccine (n=8) or the Moderna mRNA-1273 vaccine (n=2). Post-COVID blood samples were collected from convalescent patients a median of around 100 days after diagnosis, with a range of roughly 35 to 180 days. The time from the second vaccine dose to post-vaccine blood sampling had a median of roughly 79 days and ranged from roughly 12 to 241 days. The convalescent cohort comprised six males and four females, including two Hispanic individuals, seven Caucasians, two Asians and one multiracial person. The spike-specific CD4+ TCR repertoire was compared before and after mRNA vaccination in about nine COVID-19 convalescent patients and a handful of infection-naive healthy vaccine recipients.

Note on this clonotype: Its specific antigen is unknown. No clone much larger than this one lies a single base away; base qualities are absent.

Taken from cysteine to phenylalanine, the CDR3 has 15 residues. The CDR3 DNA has 45 bases and is translated from base 1. Reading the germline V gene (reference sequence) gives CDR1 SGHNT and CDR2 YYREEE. V loses 3 bases of germline sequence and J loses 1 base, and the interval between the two ends is 13 bases. Libraries were made using PCR. TCR sequencing of DNA from cultured CD4+ T cells used the Oncomine TCR Beta short-read assay at the Johns Hopkins FTIC core. The QIAamp micro DNA kit was used to extract genomic DNA from the cultured CD4+ T cells. Oncomine TCR Beta libraries from cultured CD4+ T cells were pooled using unique dual indexes and sequenced on an Illumina iSeq 100. In the authors' own workflow: Non-productive sequences were removed, and CDR3s that did not start with C, did not end with F or W, or were shorter than 7 amino acids were discarded. Antigen-specific clonotypes were identified with the MANAFEST web application by comparing peptide-stimulated wells with reference and other culture wells. To be called positive, a clone needed an FDR below 0.05, an odds ratio above 5, and a productive frequency above 0.1% in at least two of three replicate wells. Cross-reactive clonotypes were defined as significantly expanded in both SARS-CoV-2 spike wells and at least one common cold coronavirus spike condition. Levenshtein distances (stringdist) and unrooted phylogenetic trees (ape) in R version 3.6.1 were used to assess CDR3 homology. TCRdb's own reprocessing of the public reads used fastp at Q25 and MiXCR and kept productive beta chains. Identical CDR3 protein sequences are pooled into one entry, listed with their most common genes and DNA. TCRdb assigned the V and J calls; the authors' analysis was not used. A total of under 15,000 distinct CDR3 sequences appear in this sample, about 65% of them only once. Jointly, the top ten make up around 15% of the sample.

The study at large found these results: Although the median number of SARS-CoV-2-reactive clonotypes went up from roughly 19 after infection to 38 after vaccination, the increase was not significant. In convalescent patients, nearly all vaccine-specific clones (304 of 307) were found to be mono-reactive for SARS-CoV-2 spike rather than cross-reactive with common cold coronaviruses. Among convalescent patients, a median about 86% of the SARS-CoV-2-reactive clones seen after vaccination appeared only after vaccination, which suggests priming specific to the vaccine. Relatively few convalescent patients were included in the study, and early timepoints after natural infection were not analyzed.

This specimen's treatment or condition label, per the study, means: roughly nine-day PBMC culture with coronavirus spike peptide pools or control peptides (ViraFEST assay). To expand antigen-specific T cells with peptide pools and then pick out the expanded clonotypes through TCR sequencing, the study relied on the ViraFEST assay. The convalescent patients' positive SARS-CoV-2 PCR tests fell between March and December 2020, which was before the Alpha, Beta and Delta variants emerged in the United States. Each well held around 2.1 million PBMCs cultured with approximately 9.2 ug/ml peptide pools in IMDM containing 5% human AB serum and 10 IU/ml IL-2. On days 3 and 7, half of the culture medium was replaced with fresh IL-2-containing medium. After approximately 11 days of culture, CD4+ T cells were isolated by negative selection with the EasySep CD4+ T cell isolation kit. PBMCs were separated from whole blood using Ficoll-Paque Plus gradient centrifugation and then either used fresh or cryopreserved at -140C. In general, triplicate wells were set up for every culture condition.

In this chain, TRBV5-4 is recombined with TRBJ1-2; tentative D gene TRBD1, with 6 bases matching. Sample: CD4+ T cells from blood, cultured in vitro. The receptor was derived from a human donor who had recovered from COVID-19. The CDR3 amino acid sequence is: CASSYGQIGNYGYTF. The nucleotide sequence reads TGTGCCAGCAGCTACGGACAGATCGGTAACTATGGCTACACCTTC. The full variable domain, with segments outside the CDR3 supplied by the reference TRBV5-4 and TRBJ1-2 proteins, appears as ETGVTQSPTHLIKTRGQQVTLRCSSQSGHNTVSWYQQALGQGPQFIFQYYREEENGRGNFPPRFSGLQFPNYSSELNVNALELDDSALYLCASSYGQIGNYGYTFGSGTRLTVV.